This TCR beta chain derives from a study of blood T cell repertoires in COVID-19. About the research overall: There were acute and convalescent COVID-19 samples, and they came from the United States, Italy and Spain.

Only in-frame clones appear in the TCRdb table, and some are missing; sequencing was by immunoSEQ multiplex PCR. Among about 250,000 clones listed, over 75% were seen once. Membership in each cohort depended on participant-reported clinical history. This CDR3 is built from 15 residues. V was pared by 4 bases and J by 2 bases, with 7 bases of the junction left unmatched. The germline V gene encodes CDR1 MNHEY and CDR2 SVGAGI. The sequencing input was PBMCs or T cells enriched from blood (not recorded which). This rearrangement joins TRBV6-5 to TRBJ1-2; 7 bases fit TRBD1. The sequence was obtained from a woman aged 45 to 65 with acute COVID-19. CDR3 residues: CASSSLGQLNYGYTF. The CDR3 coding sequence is TGTGCCAGCAGTTCTTTGGGACAGCTAAACTATGGCTACACCTTC.